This entry lists 15 T cell receptor beta chains sequenced from one sample in a study of cytomegalovirus exposure and HLA in healthy donors (dated by TCRdb to the late 2010s). Libraries were constructed by the immunoSEQ multiplex PCR assay. The multiplex PCR relied on a mix of 60 forward primers for TCR Vbeta segments and 13 reverse primers for TCR Jbeta segments. The clones in this table, taken by TCRdb from immuneACCESS, are in-frame only. Not every clone is retained; where verified, under half of the shortfall comes from an unresolved V gene, and the cause of the rest is unknown. Here the sample has fewer than 200,000 clones; 70% to 90% occur a single time. Clones ranked in the top ten supply around 2.1% of the sample. Sequencing was carried out using PBMCs. The receptor set was obtained from a man between 18 and 29 years old in good health and CMV-seropositive.

This chain joins TRBV5-4 and TRBJ2-7, with D perhaps matching TRBD2 (7 bases). V was trimmed by 2 bases and J by 5 bases, leaving 14 bases between them. CDR3 size: 14 residues. Germline CDR1 reads SGHNT; CDR2 reads YYREEE (reference sequence). In DNA form, the CDR3 reads TGTGCCAGCAGCTTTCCGGGGGGCCGGGACGAGCAGTACTTC. This sequence encodes CASSFPGGRDEQYF.

The chain uses TRBV6-1 and TRBJ1-4, with no clear D. V lost 5 bases to trimming and J lost 0 bases, with 7 bases between them. Germline values: CDR1 MNHNS, CDR2 SASEGT. This CDR3 comprises 14 residues. In DNA form, the CDR3 reads TGTGCCAGCAGTCTCACTGCAACTAATGAAAAACTGTTTTTT. Its protein is CASSLTATNEKLFF.

V and J are TRBV7-9 and TRBJ2-7, with 7 bases fitting TRBD1. With V trimmed by 0 bases and J by 2 bases, 4 bases remained unmatched. The CDR3 extends over 15 amino acids. Looked up from germline, CDR1 is SEHNR and CDR2 is FQNEAQ (reference sequence). This CDR3 reads CASSLAGQRAYEQYF. In DNA form, the CDR3 reads TGTGCCAGCAGCTTAGCGGGACAGAGAGCCTACGAGCAGTACTTC.

The V gene is TRBV30, the J gene TRBJ1-3, with no clear D. The CDR3 has 17 amino acids. V was pared by 2 bases and J by 0 bases, with 17 bases between. The V gene's germline CDR1 is GTSNPN and CDR2 SVGIG (reference sequence). The CDR3 protein is CAWSPTSGISSGNTIYF. CDR3 DNA: TGTGCCTGGAGTCCGACATCCGGGATCTCCTCTGGAAACACCATATATTTT.

V is TRBV4-2 and J is TRBJ1-2, with D tentatively TRBD1 (5 bases). CDR1 and CDR2 from the germline V gene are LGHNA and YNFKEQ. Trimming took off 8 bases at V and 7 bases at J, with 29 bases between the two ends. The CDR3 is made up of 17 amino acids. This CDR3 reads CASLLLGFQGKEGGYTF. The CDR3 coding sequence is TGTGCCAGCCTCCTCCTGGGATTTCAGGGAAAGGAAGGTGGCTACACCTTC.

V usage is TRBV6-1 and J usage is TRBJ1-6; tentative D call: TRBD1 (6 bases). Trimming cost V 4 bases and J 5 bases, with 21 bases left between them. This CDR3 spans 18 amino acids. CDR1 and CDR2 (germline): MNHNS, SASEGT. The CDR3 nucleotides are TGTGCCAGCAGTGGGTCACCGGGACACAATACTCATAATTCACCCCTCCACTTT. Encoded protein: CASSGSPGHNTHNSPLHF.

This clone was counted only a few times. This rearrangement joins TRBV5-1 to TRBJ1-1, with D possibly being TRBD1 (5 bases). Germline-derived CDR1 and CDR2 are SGHRS and YFSETQ. Trimming shortened V by 1 base and J by 1 base, and 8 bases separated the two germline ends. This CDR3 comprises 14 residues. CDR3 coding DNA: TGCGCCAGCAGCTTGATCGACAGGAACACTGAAGCTTTCTTT. Amino acids: CASSLIDRNTEAFF.

The V call is TRBV7-2, the J call TRBJ1-1; D perhaps matches TRBD1 (5 bases). Looked up from germline, CDR1 is SGHTA and CDR2 is FQGNSA. V was clipped by 1 base and J by 11 bases, with 11 bases between them. The CDR3 runs to 12 residues. For the CDR3, the DNA is TGTGCCAGCAGCTTAGGGGGGGACTCGGCTTTCTTT. It is translated as CASSLGGDSAFF.

This clone was seen only once. This chain uses TRBV18 with TRBJ2-5, with TRBD1 matching over 9 bases. The CDR3 has 14 amino acids. The V gene's germline CDR1 is KGHSH and CDR2 LQKENI. V trimming: 3 bases; J trimming: 5 bases; junction bases outside the gene matches: 4. As DNA, the CDR3 is TGTGCCAGCTCACCGGGACAGGGTGGGGAGACCCAGTACTTC. Protein sequence: CASSPGQGGETQYF.

This clone has only a few counts. The chain is built from TRBV6-5 and TRBJ2-3; D may be TRBD2 (6 bases). CDR3 length equals 13 residues. Germline values: CDR1 MNHEY, CDR2 SVGAGI. The V end lost 7 bases, the J end lost 6 bases, and 14 bases lay between the germline ends. CDR3 coding DNA: TGTGCCAGCAATCCGTGGGGGGAGGATACGCAGTATTTT. Its protein is CASNPWGEDTQYF.

The chain carries TRBV7-2 and TRBJ1-5, with 10 bases fitting TRBD1. Trimming took 1 base from V and 2 from J; bases not matched to a gene: 8. Germline values: CDR1 SGHTA, CDR2 FQGNSA. The CDR3 has 18 amino acids. CDR3 bases: TGTGCCAGCAGCTTAGTCCCCTGGGACAGGGGTCGCAATCAGCCCCAGCATTTT. This gives the protein CASSLVPWDRGRNQPQHF.

The genes are TRBV6-1 and TRBJ1-1, with TRBD1 matching over 12 bases. This CDR3 is 14 amino acids long. CDR1 is MNHNS and CDR2 is SASEGT in the germline V gene. V shed 7 bases and J 4 bases; nucleotides not matched to a gene: 4. CDR3 DNA sequence: TGTGCCAGCAAGGGGGACAGGGGGCGCACTGAAGCTTTCTTT. This translates into CASKGDRGRTEAFF.

The J gene is TRBJ2-3, the V gene TRBV6-1; 7 bases are a match to TRBD2. CDR1 MNHNS and CDR2 SASEGT come from the germline V gene. The CDR3 has 15 amino acids. V lost 2 bases, J lost 2 bases, and 4 bases stayed unmatched. CDR3 protein: CASSEWGGLTDTQYF. CDR3 in DNA: TGTGCCAGCAGTGAATGGGGGGGACTCACAGATACGCAGTATTTT.

The V call is TRBV6-5, the J call TRBJ1-2; 8 bases fit TRBD1. The CDR3 sequence is 13 residues long. Germline CDR1 reads MNHEY; CDR2 reads SVGAGI. V was clipped by 6 bases and J by 6 bases; unmatched bases: 6. The CDR3 spells CASSLTGVNGYTF. DNA for the CDR3: TGTGCCAGCAGCCTGACAGGGGTTAATGGCTACACCTTC.

The CDR3 region has the DNA TGTGCCAGCAGTGAAGCCGGGACAGGGGCCCACTATGGCTACACCTTC. Its protein is CASSEAGTGAHYGYTF. The rearrangement joins TRBV6-1 to TRBJ1-2; 10 nucleotides line up with TRBD1. CDR1 MNHNS and CDR2 SASEGT come from the germline V gene. The CDR3 has 16 residues. The V segment lost 0 bases and the J segment 3 bases; nucleotides outside the gene matches: 4.